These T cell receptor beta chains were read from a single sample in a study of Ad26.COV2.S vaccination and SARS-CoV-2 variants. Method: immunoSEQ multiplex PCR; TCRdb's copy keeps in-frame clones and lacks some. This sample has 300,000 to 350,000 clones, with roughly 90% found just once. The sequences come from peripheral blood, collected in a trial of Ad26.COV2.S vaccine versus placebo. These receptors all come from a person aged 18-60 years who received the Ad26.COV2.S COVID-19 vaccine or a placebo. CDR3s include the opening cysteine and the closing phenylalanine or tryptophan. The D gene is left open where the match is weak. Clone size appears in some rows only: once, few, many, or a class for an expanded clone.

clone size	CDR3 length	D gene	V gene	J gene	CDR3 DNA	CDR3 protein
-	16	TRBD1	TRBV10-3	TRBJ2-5	TGTGCCATCAGTGGGGCCGGGACAGGGCACCAAGAGACCCAGTACTTC	CAISGAGTGHQETQYF
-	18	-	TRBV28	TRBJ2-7	TGTGCCAGCACCTTCAGGGACGGTCACCTTGGCCCCTCCTACGAGCAGTACTTC	CASTFRDGHLGPSYEQYF
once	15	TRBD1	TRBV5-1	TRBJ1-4	TGCGCCAGCAGCTTGGGACAGGGTCGAAATGAAAAACTGTTTTTT	CASSLGQGRNEKLFF
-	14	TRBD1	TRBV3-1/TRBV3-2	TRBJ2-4	TGTGCCAGCAGCCCGGCGACAGGGGTAAACATTCAGTACTTC	CASSPATGVNIQYF
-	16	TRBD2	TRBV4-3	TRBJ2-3	TGCGCCAGCAGCCAAGCTCTAGCGGTGAGCACAGATACGCAGTATTTT	CASSQALAVSTDTQYF
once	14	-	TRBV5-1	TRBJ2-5	TGCGCCAGCAGCTTGAGGACCCCCCAAGAGACCCAGTACTTC	CASSLRTPQETQYF
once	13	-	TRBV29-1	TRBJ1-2	TGCAGCGTTGAGGTGTCGGCAGCCCATGGCTACACCTTC	CSVEVSAAHGYTF
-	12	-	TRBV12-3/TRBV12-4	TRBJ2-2	TGTGCCAGCAGCCTAGCCCCCGGGGAGCTGTTTTTT	CASSLAPGELFF
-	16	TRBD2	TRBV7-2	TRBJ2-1	TGTGCCAGCAGCTTAGGTAGCGGGGTGCCAGACAATGAGCAGTTCTTC	CASSLGSGVPDNEQFF
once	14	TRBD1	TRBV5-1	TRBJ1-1	TGCGCCAGCAGCCAGGGGACAGCGACAATTGAAGCTTTCTTT	CASSQGTATIEAFF
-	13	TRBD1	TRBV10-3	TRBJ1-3	TGTGCCATCAGGACAGGGGAAGGAAACACCATATATTTT	CAIRTGEGNTIYF
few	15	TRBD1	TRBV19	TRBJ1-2	TGTGCCAGTAGTATAGACAGGGGGAACGGCTATGGCTACACCTTC	CASSIDRGNGYGYTF
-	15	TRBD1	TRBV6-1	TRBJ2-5	TGTGCCAGCAGTGACACAGGGGACGGGTTGGAGACCCAGTACTTC	CASSDTGDGLETQYF
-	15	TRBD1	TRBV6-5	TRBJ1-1	TGTGCCAGCAGTTTGGACAGGTACATGAACACTGAAGCTTTCTTT	CASSLDRYMNTEAFF
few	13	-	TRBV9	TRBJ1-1	TGTGCCAGCAGCGTGGGAGACGGCACTGAAGCTTTCTTT	CASSVGDGTEAFF
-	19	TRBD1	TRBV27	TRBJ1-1	TGTGCCAGCAGTAGAGAAAGGACAGGGCCTAAGTATAGGGACACTGAAGCTTTCTTT	CASSRERTGPKYRDTEAFF